The clone carrying this T cell receptor beta chain was picked up a small number of times. The antigen remains unidentified. The data belong to a study of beta chain features in type 1 diabetes. Reverse transcribing all isolated RNA meant expressed TCRB transcripts were sequenced. Method: immunoSEQ multiplex PCR; TCRdb's copy keeps in-frame clones and lacks some. The data hold around 600,000 clones, with around an eighth observed a single time. General study points: Shorter TCRB CDR3s, moderately but significantly so, marked every one of the four CD4+ subsets in Type 1 diabetes patients. For cells with high TCR expression, cDNA sequencing could yield over-representation. The study found that naive, central memory and Treg TCRB repertoires appeared more similar in patients than in healthy donors.

Sorted populations all exceeded 95% purity. The material sequenced was naive CD4+ T cells from blood. The TCR was taken from a man aged 30-40 years with type 1 diabetes.

For the CDR3, the DNA is TGTGCCAGCAGCCTTCGAGCTGACACTGAAGCTTTCTTT. Translated: CASSLRADTEAFF. The V call is TRBV18, the J call TRBJ1-1, with no clear D. Germline CDR1 reads KGHSH; CDR2 reads LQKENI. V lost 8 bases and J lost 3, with 13 bases in between. The length of the CDR3 is 13 residues.